This T cell receptor (beta chain) was found in a study of shared clonotypes between healthy human individuals. Terminally differentiated effector memory CD45RA+ cells were excluded by CCR7 positive selection of CD45RO-negative cells. Using immunoSEQ multiplex PCR, the repertoire was profiled, and TCRdb retains in-frame clones only, with some absent. Of some 1,900,000 clones in the sample, roughly 94% were seen once. V lost 7 bases and J lost 6; bases outside the gene matches: 8. The length of the CDR3 is 15 residues. The germline V gene encodes CDR1 WSHSY and CDR2 SAAADI. The chain links TRBV10-2 to TRBJ2-2, with 10 bases lining up with TRBD2. The sequencing input was naive CD8+ T cells sorted from blood. This clonotype originated in a man aged 18 to 30 in good health. Here the CDR3 DNA reads TGCGCCAGCACCCCAGCGGGGGGGCCCCCCGGGGAGCTGTTTTTT. Residues: CASTPAGGPPGELFF.